The 32 T cell receptor beta chains in this list originate from one sample, sequenced in a study of shared clonotypes between healthy human individuals. The method was immunoSEQ multiplex PCR; TCRdb's version includes in-frame clones alone and lacks a portion of them. The sample contains hundreds of thousands of clones, around 78% of which appear only once. Input material: PBMCs. The receptors were gathered from a woman between 40 and 50 years old in good health. Some clones in this sample may be carry-over from other donors' samples.

This clone was observed a handful of times. The chain combines TRBV7-2 with TRBJ2-1, with D unclear. The CDR3 covers 15 residues. CDR1 is SGHTA, CDR2 FQGNSA, per germline. Trimming left V 1 base short and J 0 bases short, with 7 bases between. In nucleotides, the CDR3 is TGTGCCAGCAGCTTAGAGCGCCGCTCCTACAATGAGCAGTTCTTC. This sequence encodes CASSLERRSYNEQFF.

The chain uses TRBV29-1 and TRBJ2-2; TRBD2 agrees at 11 bases. The CDR3 sequence is 14 residues long. CDR1 is SQVTM and CDR2 is ANQGSEA in the germline V gene. Unmatched junction bases numbered 4, after V lost 6 bases and J lost 4 bases. The CDR3 DNA reads as TGCAGCGTCATAGCGGGAGGGTTCACCGGGGAGCTGTTTTTT. Translating gives CSVIAGGFTGELFF.

With respect to this clone: This likely reflects a read error, since a far larger clone is one base away. Other DNA sequences of this sample code for an identical CDR3. The chain links TRBV20-1 to TRBJ2-5; D remains unclear. This CDR3 is 11 amino acids long. CDR1 and CDR2 from the germline V gene are DFQATT and SNEGSKA (reference sequence). The CDR3 is CSGQLGETQYF. In DNA form, the CDR3 reads TGCAGCGGGCAGTTAGGAGAGACCCAGTACTTC.

The chain joins TRBV15 to TRBJ2-5, with D perhaps TRBD2 (5 bases). The germline V gene has CDR1 LNHNV and CDR2 YYDKDF (reference sequence). With 1 base removed from V and 7 bases from J, the gap between germline ends came to 10 bases. The CDR3 is 13 amino acids. The CDR3 region is CATSRALGVTQYF. For the CDR3, the DNA is TGTGCCACCAGCAGAGCTTTGGGAGTGACCCAGTACTTC.

The chain employs TRBV19 and TRBJ1-2; TRBD1 matches at 9 bases. The V gene's germline CDR1 is LNHDA and CDR2 SQIVND (reference sequence). CDR3 length: 12 residues. The V gene end was trimmed by 8 bases and the J gene end by 8 bases; junction bases not matched to a gene: 6. The CDR3 here is CASQTGGGGYTF. The CDR3 DNA is TGTGCCAGTCAGACAGGGGGAGGAGGCTACACCTTC.

V gene TRBV9 combines with J gene TRBJ1-1; 7 bases fit TRBD1. This CDR3 has 14 amino acids. Trimming took 3 bases from V and 2 from J; bases not matched to a gene: 4. Germline V gene sequence: CDR1 SGDLS, CDR2 YYNGEE. The CDR3 DNA is TGTGCCAGCAGCGAGACAGGGCAAAACACTGAAGCTTTCTTT. This encodes CASSETGQNTEAFF.

This chain connects TRBV5-4 to TRBJ2-5, with 12 positions matching TRBD2. Per the germline V gene, CDR1 is SGHNT and CDR2 is YYREEE (reference sequence). V was clipped by 3 bases and J by 5 bases; unmatched bases: 5. There are 15 residues in the CDR3. This CDR3 reads CASSSSGRATETQYF. DNA for the CDR3: TGTGCCAGCAGCTCTAGCGGGAGGGCCACCGAGACCCAGTACTTC.

This clone came up many times. Other nucleotide sequences from this sample produce the same CDR3. The chain has TRBV20-1 and TRBJ1-1, with D possibly TRBD1 on 5 matching bases. There are 8 residues in the CDR3. Germline values: CDR1 DFQATT, CDR2 SNEGSKA (reference sequence). The CDR3 here is CSAGGAFF. The CDR3 nucleotides read TGCAGCGCGGGGGGAGCTTTCTTT.

The chain is built from TRBV7-6 and TRBJ1-3; possible D gene TRBD1, 5 bases. The V end lost 1 base, the J end lost 6 bases, and 10 bases lay between the germline ends. Germline CDR1 reads SGHVS; CDR2 reads FNYEAQ. The CDR3 is made up of 14 amino acids. This CDR3 reads CASSLGRESNTIYF. The CDR3 nucleotides read TGTGCCAGCAGCTTAGGCAGGGAGTCAAACACCATATATTTT.

V gene TRBV5-1 combines with J gene TRBJ2-3; no reliable D call. Germline CDR1 reads SGHRS; CDR2 reads YFSETQ. The ends were cut back, 1 base at V and 0 bases at J, with 9 bases in the middle. CDR3 length: 15 residues. CDR3: CASSLLGFSTDTQYF. CDR3 in DNA: TGCGCCAGCAGCTTGTTAGGGTTTAGCACAGATACGCAGTATTTT. The entire variable domain, with the rest obtained from reference TRBV5-1 and TRBJ2-3, is as follows: KAGVTQTPRYLIKTRGQQVTLSCSPISGHRSVSWYQQTPGQGLQFLFEYFSETQRNKGNFPGRFSGRQFSNSRSEMNVSTLELGDSALYLCASSLLGFSTDTQYFGPGTRLTVL.

The chain employs TRBV28 and TRBJ2-1, with D perhaps matching TRBD2 (6 bases). Trimming stripped 7 bases from V and 9 bases from J, with 16 bases between. Germline CDR1 is MDHEN and CDR2 is SYDVKM. CDR3 length: 13 amino acids. The CDR3 DNA follows: TGTGCCAGCATCCTACCCGGGCGGGGTGAGCAGTTCTTC. Translated: CASILPGRGEQFF.

This clone occurred a few times. The chain uses TRBV5-3 and TRBJ2-2; 11 bases align to TRBD2. TRBV5-3 is recorded as an ORF, its role being uncertain. The CDR3 covers 19 residues. The V and J ends lost 4 bases and 4 bases, in that order; junction bases with no gene match: 15. The CDR3 coding sequence is TGTGCCAGAAGCCGACACCGCTTAGCGGGAGGGGACTCCACCGGGGAGCTGTTTTTT. Protein product: CARSRHRLAGGDSTGELFF.

The chain links TRBV7-3 to TRBJ2-2; maybe TRBD1 (5 bases). Germline V lookup: CDR1 SGHTA, CDR2 FQGTGA. The CDR3 spans 15 residues. V was clipped by 3 bases and J by 1 base, with 9 bases between them. The CDR3 region is CASSLLGQNTGELFF. Here the CDR3 DNA reads TGTGCCAGCAGCTTGCTAGGACAGAACACCGGGGAGCTGTTTTTT. Together with reference TRBV7-3 and TRBJ2-2, the CDR3 gives the full variable domain: GAGVSQTPSNKVTEKGKYVELRCDPISGHTALYWYRQSLGQGPEFLIYFQGTGAADDSGLPNDRFFAVRPEGSVSTLKIQRTERGDSAVYLCASSLLGQNTGELFFGEGSRLTVL.

This chain uses TRBV20-1 with TRBJ1-2; no definite D call. This CDR3 has 11 residues. Germline CDR1 is DFQATT and CDR2 is SNEGSKA (reference sequence). Trimming cost V 6 bases and J 7 bases, with 12 bases left between them. CDR3 protein: CSARHLGGYTF. The CDR3 coding sequence is TGCAGTGCAAGACACCTTGGTGGCTACACCTTC.

The J gene is TRBJ1-1, the V gene TRBV14; 7 bases map to TRBD1. Germline CDR1 and CDR2: SGHDN and FVKESK. This CDR3 has 13 amino acids. The V and J ends lost 4 bases and 4 bases, in that order; junction bases with no gene match: 3. The CDR3 is CASSLSGGTEAFF. The DNA of the CDR3 is TGTGCCAGCAGCCTCTCAGGGGGCACTGAAGCTTTCTTT.

This clone has just a few counts. This chain links TRBV14 with TRBJ2-4, with D possibly TRBD2 on 6 matching bases. Germline V gives CDR1 SGHDN, CDR2 FVKESK. The CDR3 contains 15 residues. V lost 4 bases to trimming and J lost 0 bases, with 10 bases between them. The CDR3 sequence: CASSLTGLAKNIQYF. CDR3 DNA sequence: TGTGCCAGCAGCCTGACGGGACTAGCCAAAAACATTCAGTACTTC. Supplemented by reference TRBV14 and TRBJ2-4, the full variable domain reads EAGVTQFPSHSVIEKGQTVTLRCDPISGHDNLYWYRRVMGKEIKFLLHFVKESKQDESGMPNNRFLAERTGGTYSTLKVQPAELEDSGVYFCASSLTGLAKNIQYFGAGTRLSVL.

V gene TRBV9 combines with J gene TRBJ2-1, with no clear D. Germline-derived CDR1 and CDR2 are SGDLS and YYNGEE. Trimming pared 2 bases from V and 6 bases from J, leaving 12 bases between. The CDR3 runs 14 residues. The CDR3 loop is CASSVHPSVNEQFF. DNA for the CDR3: TGTGCCAGCAGCGTCCACCCGTCTGTCAATGAGCAGTTCTTC.

V usage is TRBV11-2 and J usage is TRBJ2-2, with 9 bases lining up with TRBD1. The CDR3 runs 15 residues. Trimming at V came to 6 bases and at J to 7 bases, leaving 9 bases not matched to a gene. The germline V gene has CDR1 SGHAT and CDR2 FQNNGV. CDR3 sequence (DNA): TGTGCCAGCAGTTTCCGGGACAGGGCTATCGGGGAGCTGTTTTTT. Its translation is CASSFRDRAIGELFF.

The count of this clone is one. The chain joins TRBV7-3 to TRBJ2-2; D gene unclear. This CDR3 comprises 15 residues. The germline CDR1 and CDR2 sequences are SGHTA and FQGTGA. The germline V and J ends were trimmed by 5 bases and 5 bases, with 15 bases remaining between them. As DNA, the CDR3 is TGTGCCAGCAGCCCCTCTAGGCAAGGGACCGGGGAGCTGTTTTTT. Protein product: CASSPSRQGTGELFF.

On this clone itself: A much bigger clone sits one base away, suggesting this may be a read error. The J gene is TRBJ2-5, the V gene TRBV18, with 12 bases identical to TRBD1. This CDR3 spans 14 amino acids. Germline V lookup: CDR1 KGHSH, CDR2 LQKENI. CDR3 coding DNA: TGTGCCAGCGCCCGGGACAGGGGGCAAGAGATCCAGTACTTC. This codes for CASARDRGQEIQYF. Using reference TRBV18 and TRBJ2-5 for the parts outside the CDR3, the full variable domain is NAGVMQNPRHLVRRRGQEARLRCSPMKGHSHVYWYRQLPEEGLKFMVYLQKENIIDESGMPKERFSAEFPKEGPSILRIQQVVRGDSAAYFCASARDRGQEIQYFGPGTRLLVL.

The chain joins TRBV2 to TRBJ2-7; D uncertain. V lost 5 bases to trimming and J lost 2 bases, with 10 bases between them. This CDR3 has 13 residues. Per germline, CDR1 SNHLY and CDR2 FYNNEI. CDR3 in amino acids: CASSQSRTYEQYF. The CDR3 nucleotides are TGTGCCAGCAGTCAATCCAGGACCTACGAGCAGTACTTC.

This sequence joins TRBV29-1 and TRBJ2-7; D is perhaps TRBD1 (6 bases). V shed 3 bases and J shed 5 bases, with 20 bases lying between them. CDR1 SQVTM and CDR2 ANQGSEA come from the germline V gene. CDR3 length equals 15 residues. The CDR3 spells CSVESTGTLVNEQYF. The CDR3 DNA reads TGCAGCGTTGAGTCTACAGGGACGCTTGTCAACGAGCAGTACTTC.

V gene TRBV30 combines with J gene TRBJ2-1, with 8 bases fitting TRBD2. CDR3 length: 15 amino acids. CDR1 and CDR2 (germline): GTSNPN, SVGIG (reference sequence). Trimming removed 3 bases from V and 10 bases from J; junction bases left unmatched: 14. CDR3 nucleotide sequence: TGTGCCTGGAGGGGCTTAGCGGGGAGAGAATGGGAGCAGTTCTTC. As protein: CAWRGLAGREWEQFF.

V and J are TRBV2 and TRBJ2-1, with 7 bases identical to TRBD1. V was pared by 5 bases and J by 7 bases, with 5 bases of the junction left unmatched. Germline CDR1 is SNHLY and CDR2 is FYNNEI. The length of the CDR3 is 13 residues. CDR3 nucleotide sequence: TGTGCCAGCAGTCCAAACAGGGGAAATGAGCAGTTCTTC. This translates into CASSPNRGNEQFF. Supplemented by reference TRBV2 and TRBJ2-1, the full variable domain reads EPEVTQTPSHQVTQMGQEVILRCVPISNHLYFYWYRQILGQKVEFLVSFYNNEISEKSEIFDDQFSVERPDGSNFTLKIRSTKLEDSAMYFCASSPNRGNEQFFGPGTRLTVL.

The CDR3, as DNA: TGTGCCATCAGACCGGGACAGGAACAAGAGACCCAGTACTTC. Its translation is CAIRPGQEQETQYF. V usage is TRBV10-3 and J usage is TRBJ2-5; TRBD1 agrees at 8 bases. The trim removed 6 bases at V and 2 bases at J, leaving 5 bases unmatched. The CDR3 is 14 amino acids. Germline CDR1 is ENHRY and CDR2 is SYGVKD.

This chain links TRBV6-6 with TRBJ1-1; the D gene is possibly TRBD1 (5 bases). The V and J ends lost 7 bases and 1 base respectively, with 10 bases between them. The CDR3 is 13 amino acids. Germline CDR1 and CDR2: MNHNY and SVGAGI (reference sequence). The CDR3 is CASNRGGNTEAFF. The CDR3, as DNA: TGTGCCAGCAACCGGGGGGGGAACACTGAAGCTTTCTTT.

The V and J genes are TRBV2 and TRBJ1-4; possible D gene TRBD1, 5 bases. V lost 8 bases and J 2 bases, leaving 15 bases between the germline ends. The CDR3 has 15 residues. Germline V CDR1 and CDR2: SNHLY, FYNNEI. The chain's CDR3 is CASGAQVVTNEKLFF. The CDR3 region has the DNA TGTGCCAGCGGGGCGCAGGTTGTCACTAATGAAAAACTGTTTTTT.

The J gene is TRBJ2-7, the V gene TRBV28; D remains ambiguous. The V gene lost 5 bases and the J gene lost 5 bases, with 13 bases spanning the gap. From germline, CDR1 is MDHEN and CDR2 SYDVKM. CDR3 length: 13 amino acids. CDR3 bases: TGTGCCAGCAGTCCAAACATAGGACACGAGCAGTACTTC. Residues: CASSPNIGHEQYF.

This rearrangement joins TRBV5-8 to TRBJ2-1; 11 positions agree with TRBD1. The junction had 4 bases not matched to a gene; V was cut back by 3 bases and J by 5 bases. The germline V gene has CDR1 SGHTS and CDR2 YDEGEE. The CDR3 extends over 15 amino acids. CDR3 coding DNA: TGTGCCAGCAGCTCCCCGGACAGGGGGCACAATGAGCAGTTCTTC. Its protein product is CASSSPDRGHNEQFF.

A single count supports this clone. V usage is TRBV4-1 and J usage is TRBJ2-7; either TRBD1 or TRBD2 may supply D (5 bases each). This CDR3 comprises 15 residues. Per the germline V gene, CDR1 is MGHRA and CDR2 is YSYEKL. V gave up 5 bases and J gave up 2 bases, with 16 bases separating them. CDR3 DNA sequence: TGCGCCAGCAGCTACCCCGGGACGGCAACCTACGAGCAGTACTTC. Translation: CASSYPGTATYEQYF.

V gene TRBV7-2 combines with J gene TRBJ2-7; maybe TRBD2 (6 bases). Germline V gene data show CDR1 as SGHTA and CDR2 as FQGNSA. The CDR3 is 14 residues long. Trimming cost V 1 base and J 6 bases, with 13 bases left between them. As DNA, the CDR3 is TGTGCCAGCAGCTTAGTTGGGACTCGTAGCGAGCAGTACTTC. Its translation is CASSLVGTRSEQYF.

Note on this clone: A much larger clone lies a single base off, so this may be a read error. This chain uses TRBV4-2 with TRBJ2-3; D unclear. The J call could be wrong; TRBJ1-5 is a better fit for the DNA end. This CDR3 comprises 17 residues. CDR1 is LGHNA and CDR2 is YNFKEQ in the germline V gene. In nucleotides, the CDR3 is TGTGCCAGCAGCCAGCTAACTAGCGGGAGGGCCACAGATACGCAGCATTTT. Translation: CASSQLTSGRATDTQHF.